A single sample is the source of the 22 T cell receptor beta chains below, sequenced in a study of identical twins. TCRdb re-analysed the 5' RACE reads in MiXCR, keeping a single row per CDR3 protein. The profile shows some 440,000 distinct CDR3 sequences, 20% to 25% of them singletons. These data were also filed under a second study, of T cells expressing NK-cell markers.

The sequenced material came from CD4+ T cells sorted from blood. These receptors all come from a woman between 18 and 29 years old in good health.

DNA for the CDR3: TGCGCCAGCAGCAGCTCCGACGTCGGCACTGAAGCTTTCTTT. This encodes CASSSSDVGTEAFF. The chain recombines TRBV5-1 with TRBJ1-1, with no clear D. Per the germline V gene, CDR1 is SGHRS and CDR2 is YFSETQ. With 4 bases removed from V and 4 bases from J, the gap between germline ends came to 14 bases. CDR3 size: 14 residues.

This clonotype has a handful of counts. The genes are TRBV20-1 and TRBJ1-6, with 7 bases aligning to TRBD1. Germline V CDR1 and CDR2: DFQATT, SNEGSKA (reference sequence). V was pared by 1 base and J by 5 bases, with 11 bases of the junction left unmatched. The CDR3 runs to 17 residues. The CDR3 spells CSARGHGGQSNNSPLHF. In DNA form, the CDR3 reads TGCAGTGCTAGAGGGCATGGGGGACAGAGCAATAATTCACCCCTCCACTTT.

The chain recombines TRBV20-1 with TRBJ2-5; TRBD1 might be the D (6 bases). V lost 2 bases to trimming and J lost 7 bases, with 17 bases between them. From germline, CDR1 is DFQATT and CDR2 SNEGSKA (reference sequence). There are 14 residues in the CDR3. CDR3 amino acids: CSARSVGQSGTQYF. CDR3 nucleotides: TGCAGTGCTAGATCGGTAGGACAGTCCGGGACCCAGTACTTC.

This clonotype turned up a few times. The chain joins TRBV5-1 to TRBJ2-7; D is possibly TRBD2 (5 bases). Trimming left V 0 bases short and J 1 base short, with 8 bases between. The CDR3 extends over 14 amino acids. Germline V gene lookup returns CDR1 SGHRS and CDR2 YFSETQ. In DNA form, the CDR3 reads TGCGCCAGCAGCTTGGTACTAGGTTCCTACGAGCAGTACTTC. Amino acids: CASSLVLGSYEQYF.

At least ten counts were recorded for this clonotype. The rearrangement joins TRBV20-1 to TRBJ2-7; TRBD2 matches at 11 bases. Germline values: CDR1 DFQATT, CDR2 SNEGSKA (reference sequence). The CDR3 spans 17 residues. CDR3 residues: CSVGGSGGAKSSYEQYF. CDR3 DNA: TGCAGCGTAGGGGGTAGCGGGGGGGCCAAGAGCTCCTACGAGCAGTACTTC.

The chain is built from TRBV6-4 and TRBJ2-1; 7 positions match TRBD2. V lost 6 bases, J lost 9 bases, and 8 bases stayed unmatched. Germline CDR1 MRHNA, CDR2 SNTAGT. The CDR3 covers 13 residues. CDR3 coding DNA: TGTGCCAGCAGCCCAGCGGGGTTCGCTGAGCAGTTCTTC. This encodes CASSPAGFAEQFF.

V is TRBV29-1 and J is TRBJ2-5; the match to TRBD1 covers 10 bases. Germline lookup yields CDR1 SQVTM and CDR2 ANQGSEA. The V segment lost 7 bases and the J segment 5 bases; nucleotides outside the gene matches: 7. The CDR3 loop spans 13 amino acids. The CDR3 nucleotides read TGCAGCGGGAGACAGGGGGCGAGGGAGACCCAGTACTTC. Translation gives CSGRQGARETQYF.

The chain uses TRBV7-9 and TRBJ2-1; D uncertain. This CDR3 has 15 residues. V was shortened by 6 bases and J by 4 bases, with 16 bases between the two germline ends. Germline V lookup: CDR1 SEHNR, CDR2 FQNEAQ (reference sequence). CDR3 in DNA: TGTGCCAGCAGAACGACCAAACTAAATTACAATGAGCAGTTCTTC. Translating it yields CASRTTKLNYNEQFF.

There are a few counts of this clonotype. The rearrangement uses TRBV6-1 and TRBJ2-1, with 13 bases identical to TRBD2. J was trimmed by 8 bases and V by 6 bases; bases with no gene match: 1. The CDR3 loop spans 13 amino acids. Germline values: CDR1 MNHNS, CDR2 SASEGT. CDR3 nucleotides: TGTGCCAGCAGGACTAGCGGGAGGTATGAGCAGTTCTTC. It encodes CASRTSGRYEQFF.

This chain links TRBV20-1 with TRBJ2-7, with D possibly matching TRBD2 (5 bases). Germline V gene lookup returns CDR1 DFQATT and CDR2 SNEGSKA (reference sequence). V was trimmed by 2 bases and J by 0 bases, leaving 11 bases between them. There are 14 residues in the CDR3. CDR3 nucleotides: TGCAGTGCTAGACGGGGAGCGGTCTCCTACGAGCAGTACTTC. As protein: CSARRGAVSYEQYF.

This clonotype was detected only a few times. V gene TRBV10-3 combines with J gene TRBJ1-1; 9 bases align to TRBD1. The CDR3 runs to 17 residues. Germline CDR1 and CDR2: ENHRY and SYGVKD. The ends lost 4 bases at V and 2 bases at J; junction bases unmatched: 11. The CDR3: CAISAPPRDRANTEAFF. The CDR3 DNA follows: TGTGCCATCAGTGCACCCCCGAGGGACAGGGCTAACACTGAAGCTTTCTTT.

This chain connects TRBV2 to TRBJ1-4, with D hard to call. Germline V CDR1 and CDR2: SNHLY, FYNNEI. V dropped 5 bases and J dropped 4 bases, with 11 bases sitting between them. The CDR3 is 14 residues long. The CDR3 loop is CASSSQTGNEKLFF. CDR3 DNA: TGTGCCAGCAGTTCACAGACCGGTAATGAAAAACTGTTTTTT.

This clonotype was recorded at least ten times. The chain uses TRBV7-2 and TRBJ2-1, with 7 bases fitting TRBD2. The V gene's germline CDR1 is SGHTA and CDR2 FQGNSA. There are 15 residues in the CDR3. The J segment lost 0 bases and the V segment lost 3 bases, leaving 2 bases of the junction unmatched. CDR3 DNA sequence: TGTGCCAGCAGCTTTTCGGGGGGCTCCTACAATGAGCAGTTCTTC. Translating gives CASSFSGGSYNEQFF. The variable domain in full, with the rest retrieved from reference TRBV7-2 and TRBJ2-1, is GAGVSQSPSNKVTEKGKDVELRCDPISGHTALYWYRQSLGQGLEFLIYFQGNSAPDKSGLPSDRFSAERTGGSVSTLTIQRTQQEDSAVYLCASSFSGGSYNEQFFGPGTRLTVL.

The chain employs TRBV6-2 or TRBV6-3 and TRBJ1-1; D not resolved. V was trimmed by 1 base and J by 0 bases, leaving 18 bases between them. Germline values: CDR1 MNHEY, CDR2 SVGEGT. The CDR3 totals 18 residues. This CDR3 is CASSYFLYPGRLNTEAFF. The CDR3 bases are TGTGCCAGCAGTTACTTCCTCTATCCTGGACGGCTGAACACTGAAGCTTTCTTT.

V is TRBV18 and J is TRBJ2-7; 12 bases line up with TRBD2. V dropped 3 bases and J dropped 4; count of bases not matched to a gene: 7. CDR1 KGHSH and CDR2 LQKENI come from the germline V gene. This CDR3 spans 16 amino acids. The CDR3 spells CASSPRTSGVLYEQYF. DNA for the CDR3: TGTGCCAGCTCACCCCGGACTAGCGGGGTCCTTTACGAGCAGTACTTC.

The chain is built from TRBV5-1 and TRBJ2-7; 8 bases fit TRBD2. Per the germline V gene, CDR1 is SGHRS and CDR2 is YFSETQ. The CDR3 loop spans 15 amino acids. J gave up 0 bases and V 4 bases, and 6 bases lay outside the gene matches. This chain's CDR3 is CASSPLAEDSYEQYF. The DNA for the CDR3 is TGCGCCAGCAGCCCACTAGCGGAAGACTCCTACGAGCAGTACTTC.

The CDR3 DNA is TGTGCCAGCAGTGTACAGGGTCCCTACGAGCAGTACTTC. Protein product: CASSVQGPYEQYF. The chain joins TRBV2 to TRBJ2-7, with TRBD1 as a possible D gene (6 bases). Trimming took 4 bases from V and 2 from J, leaving 9 bases between them. Germline V gives CDR1 SNHLY, CDR2 FYNNEI. This CDR3 has 13 residues.

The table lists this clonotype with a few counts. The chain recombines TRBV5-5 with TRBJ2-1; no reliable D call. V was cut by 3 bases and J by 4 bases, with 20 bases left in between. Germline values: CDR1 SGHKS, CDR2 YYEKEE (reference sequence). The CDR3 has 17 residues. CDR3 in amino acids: CASSWVNDRVYYNEQFF. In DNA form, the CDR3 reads TGTGCCAGCAGCTGGGTAAATGACCGTGTATATTACAATGAGCAGTTCTTC.

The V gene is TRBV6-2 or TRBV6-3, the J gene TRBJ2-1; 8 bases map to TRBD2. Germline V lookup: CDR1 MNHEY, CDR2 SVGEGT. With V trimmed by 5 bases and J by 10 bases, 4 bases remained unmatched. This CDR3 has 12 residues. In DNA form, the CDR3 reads TGTGCCAGCAGTCACCGGGAGGGGGAGCAGTTCTTC. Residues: CASSHREGEQFF.

CDR3 region: CASSPGGGRFTGELFF. CDR3 bases: TGTGCCAGCAGCCCCGGAGGAGGACGGTTCACCGGGGAGCTGTTTTTT. J is TRBJ2-2 and V is TRBV5-6; D may be TRBD2 (5 bases). CDR1 is SGHDT, CDR2 YYEEEE, per germline. This CDR3 spans 16 amino acids. V dropped 4 bases and J dropped 4 bases, with 17 bases sitting between them.

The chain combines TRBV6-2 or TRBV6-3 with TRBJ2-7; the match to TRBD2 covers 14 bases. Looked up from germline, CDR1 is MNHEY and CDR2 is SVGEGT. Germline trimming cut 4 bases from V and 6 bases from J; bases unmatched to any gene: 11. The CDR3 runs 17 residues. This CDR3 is CASSLYSGTSGRGEQYF. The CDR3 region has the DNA TGTGCCAGCAGTTTGTACTCCGGGACTAGCGGGAGAGGCGAGCAGTACTTC.

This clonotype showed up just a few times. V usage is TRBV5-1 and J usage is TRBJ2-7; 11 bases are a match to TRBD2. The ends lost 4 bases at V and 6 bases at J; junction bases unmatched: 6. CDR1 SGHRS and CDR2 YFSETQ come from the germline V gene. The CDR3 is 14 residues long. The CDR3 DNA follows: TGCGCCAGCAGCCCTACTAGCGGGAGTTTCGAGCAGTACTTC. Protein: CASSPTSGSFEQYF.